The rows below give T cell receptor beta chains drawn from one sample of a study of CD8 T cells in ankylosing spondylitis. TCRdb re-analysed the 5' RACE reads in MiXCR, keeping a single row per CDR3 protein. The sample yields around 490,000 distinct CDR3 sequences, about 5% seen once. Sequencing input: blood, either unsorted or a sorted T cell fraction (not recorded which). These TCRs come from a male donor with ankylosing spondylitis. Each CDR3 is given with its conserved first and last residue. Fields, in order: D gene, clone size, V gene, J gene, CDR3 length, CDR3 protein, CDR3 DNA. A D gene is named only where the DNA matches it firmly. Clone sizes are given selectively: once, few, many, or a class where the clone is expanded.

d_gene: TRBD2
abundance: many
v_gene: TRBV10-3
j_gene: TRBJ2-3
len: 18
CDR3aa: CAISEEVTSGIFPDTQYF
CDR3nt: TGTGCCATCAGTGAGGAGGTGACTAGCGGGATTTTCCCAGATACGCAGTATTTT

d_gene: .
abundance: many
v_gene: TRBV20-1
j_gene: TRBJ2-3
len: 10
CDR3aa: CSASRDTQYF
CDR3nt: TGCAGTGCTAGTAGGGATACGCAGTATTTT

d_gene: .
abundance: many
v_gene: TRBV15
j_gene: TRBJ2-2
len: 15
CDR3aa: CATSRGPGNTGELFF
CDR3nt: TGTGCCACCAGCCGGGGCCCTGGAAACACCGGGGAGCTGTTTTTT

d_gene: .
abundance: few
v_gene: TRBV5-4
j_gene: TRBJ2-7
len: 13
CDR3aa: CASSLRGINEQYF
CDR3nt: TGTGCCAGCAGCTTGCGTGGGATAAACGAGCAGTACTTC

d_gene: TRBD1
abundance: many
v_gene: TRBV11-1
j_gene: TRBJ1-2
len: 15
CDR3aa: CASSKGGRGAYGYTF
CDR3nt: TGTGCCAGCAGCAAAGGTGGCAGGGGGGCCTATGGCTACACCTTC

d_gene: .
abundance: few
v_gene: TRBV7-2
j_gene: TRBJ1-1
len: 15
CDR3aa: CASSLIPFGSTEAFF
CDR3nt: TGTGCCAGCAGCTTAATACCCTTCGGGAGCACTGAAGCTTTCTTT

d_gene: .
abundance: many
v_gene: TRBV5-1
j_gene: TRBJ1-1
len: 13
CDR3aa: CASSPSRRPEAFF
CDR3nt: TGCGCCAGCAGCCCATCCCGGAGGCCTGAAGCTTTCTTT

d_gene: .
abundance: many
v_gene: TRBV7-6
j_gene: TRBJ2-3
len: 13
CDR3aa: CASSLATNREQYF
CDR3nt: TGTGCCAGCAGCTTAGCGACTAACCGAGAACAGTATTTT

d_gene: TRBD1
abundance: many
v_gene: TRBV5-1
j_gene: TRBJ1-4
len: 15
CDR3aa: CASSMTGATNEKLFF
CDR3nt: TGCGCCAGCAGTATGACAGGGGCAACTAATGAAAAACTGTTTTTT

d_gene: .
abundance: many
v_gene: TRBV20-1
j_gene: TRBJ1-2
len: 14
CDR3aa: CSARNVGRGYGYTF
CDR3nt: TGCAGTGCTAGAAACGTCGGCAGGGGCTATGGCTACACCTTC

d_gene: .
abundance: many
v_gene: TRBV29-1
j_gene: TRBJ2-1
len: 15
CDR3aa: CSVTRGHPTYNEQFF
CDR3nt: TGCAGCGTCACACGGGGACATCCCACCTACAATGAGCAGTTCTTC

d_gene: .
abundance: many
v_gene: TRBV5-6
j_gene: TRBJ2-7
len: 11
CDR3aa: CASSFASEQYF
CDR3nt: TGTGCCAGCAGCTTTGCGAGCGAGCAGTACTTC

d_gene: TRBD1
abundance: many
v_gene: TRBV20-1
j_gene: TRBJ2-7
len: 13
CDR3aa: CSAARDRLYEQYF
CDR3nt: TGCAGTGCTGCCCGGGACAGGCTCTACGAGCAGTACTTC

d_gene: .
abundance: .
v_gene: TRBV20-1
j_gene: TRBJ1-4
len: 13
CDR3aa: CSAYDSLNEKLFF
CDR3nt: TGCAGTGCTTACGACAGCCTTAATGAAAAACTGTTTTTT

d_gene: TRBD1
abundance: many
v_gene: TRBV6-1
j_gene: TRBJ1-2
len: 17
CDR3aa: CASSTPKTSGTVNGYTF
CDR3nt: TGTGCCAGCAGTACCCCCAAAACTTCCGGGACAGTAAATGGCTACACCTTC

d_gene: .
abundance: many
v_gene: TRBV10-2
j_gene: TRBJ1-1
len: 16
CDR3aa: CASSGGGWEANTEAFF
CDR3nt: TGCGCCAGCAGTGGGGGGGGTTGGGAGGCGAACACTGAAGCTTTCTTT